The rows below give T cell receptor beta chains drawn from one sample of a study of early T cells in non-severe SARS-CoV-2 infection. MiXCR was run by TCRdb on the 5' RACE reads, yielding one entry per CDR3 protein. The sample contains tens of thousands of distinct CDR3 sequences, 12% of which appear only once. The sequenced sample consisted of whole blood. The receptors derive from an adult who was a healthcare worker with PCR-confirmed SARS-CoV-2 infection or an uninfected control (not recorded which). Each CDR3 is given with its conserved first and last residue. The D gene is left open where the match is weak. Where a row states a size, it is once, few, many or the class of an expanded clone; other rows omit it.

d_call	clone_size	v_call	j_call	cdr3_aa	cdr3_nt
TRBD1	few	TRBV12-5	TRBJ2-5	CASGPGQGNFQETQYF	TGTGCTAGTGGTCCAGGACAGGGGAACTTCCAAGAGACCCAGTACTTC
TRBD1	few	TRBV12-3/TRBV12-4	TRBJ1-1	CASSSGTGVTEAFF	TGTGCCAGCAGTAGCGGGACAGGAGTTACTGAAGCTTTCTTT
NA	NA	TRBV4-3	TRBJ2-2	CASSQIVYSTGELFF	TGCGCCAGCAGCCAAATCGTCTACAGCACCGGGGAGCTGTTTTTT
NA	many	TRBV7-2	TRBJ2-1	CASSLGRAGWEYNEQFF	TGTGCCAGCAGCTTAGGAAGGGCGGGATGGGAATACAATGAGCAGTTCTTC
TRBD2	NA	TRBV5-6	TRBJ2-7	CASSRLAGGPYEQYF	TGTGCCAGCAGTCGACTAGCGGGAGGGCCCTACGAGCAGTACTTC
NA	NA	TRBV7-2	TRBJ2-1	CASSNRPEGGEQFF	TGTGCCAGCAGCAACCGACCCGAGGGGGGTGAGCAGTTCTTC
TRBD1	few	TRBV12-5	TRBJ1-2	CASGFGDRVNYGYTF	TGTGCTAGTGGTTTTGGGGACAGGGTGAACTATGGCTACACCTTC
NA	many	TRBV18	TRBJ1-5	CASSPYEGGAQPQHF	TGTGCCAGCTCACCATATGAAGGGGGGGCTCAGCCCCAGCATTTT
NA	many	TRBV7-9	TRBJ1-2	CASSYGQNLNYGYTF	TGTGCCAGCAGCTACGGACAGAACCTTAACTATGGCTACACCTTC
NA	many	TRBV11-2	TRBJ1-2	CASSPIRTLSPNYGYTF	TGTGCCAGCAGCCCCATACGAACACTATCGCCTAACTATGGCTACACCTTC
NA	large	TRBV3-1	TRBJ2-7	CASSQDYRGRSYEQYF	TGTGCCAGCAGCCAAGATTACCGGGGCCGCTCTTACGAGCAGTACTTC
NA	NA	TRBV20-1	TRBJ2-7	CSARDLSYEQYF	TGCAGTGCTAGAGACCTCTCCTACGAGCAGTACTTC
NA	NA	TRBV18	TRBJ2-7	CASSPQPNEQYF	TGTGCCAGCTCACCCCAGCCCAACGAGCAGTACTTC
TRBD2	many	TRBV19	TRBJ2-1	CASGLAGGPPYNEQFF	TGTGCCAGCGGACTAGCGGGAGGGCCCCCCTACAATGAGCAGTTCTTC
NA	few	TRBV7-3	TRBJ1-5	CASSFRGRQPQHF	TGTGCCAGCAGCTTCAGGGGACGTCAGCCCCAGCATTTT
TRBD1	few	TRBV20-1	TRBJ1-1	CSARADRQGSSEAFF	TGCAGTGCTAGAGCCGACCGACAGGGATCCTCTGAAGCTTTCTTT
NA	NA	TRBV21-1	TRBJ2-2	CASSKPLPSILTGELFF	TGTGCCAGCAGCAAACCTCTCCCGTCCATACTCACCGGGGAGCTGTTTTTT
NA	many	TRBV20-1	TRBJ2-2	CSARPTGLHTGELFF	TGCAGTGCTAGGCCGACGGGACTCCACACCGGGGAGCTGTTTTTT
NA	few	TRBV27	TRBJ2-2	CASTTGSGELFF	TGTGCCAGCACTACAGGGTCTGGGGAGCTGTTTTTT
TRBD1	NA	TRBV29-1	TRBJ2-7	CSVSGQGIDEQYF	TGCAGCGTTTCAGGACAGGGGATCGACGAGCAGTACTTC
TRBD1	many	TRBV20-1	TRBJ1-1	CSATDRVRGTEAFF	TGCAGTGCTACCGACAGGGTAAGGGGCACTGAAGCTTTCTTT
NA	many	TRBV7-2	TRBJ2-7	CASSLVISSPLGEQYF	TGTGCCAGCAGCTTAGTAATTAGCTCCCCCTTGGGGGAGCAGTACTTC
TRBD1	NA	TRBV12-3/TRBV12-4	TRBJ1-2	CASSRDRAGGYTF	TGTGCCAGCAGTCGTGACAGGGCAGGTGGCTACACCTTC
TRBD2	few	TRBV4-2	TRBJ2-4	CASSQDGLPGGNKNIQYF	TGTGCCAGCAGCCAAGATGGGCTACCGGGGGGAAATAAAAACATTCAGTACTTC
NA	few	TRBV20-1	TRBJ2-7	CSASIIRGQYF	TGCAGTGCTAGTATAATCCGGGGACAGTACTTC